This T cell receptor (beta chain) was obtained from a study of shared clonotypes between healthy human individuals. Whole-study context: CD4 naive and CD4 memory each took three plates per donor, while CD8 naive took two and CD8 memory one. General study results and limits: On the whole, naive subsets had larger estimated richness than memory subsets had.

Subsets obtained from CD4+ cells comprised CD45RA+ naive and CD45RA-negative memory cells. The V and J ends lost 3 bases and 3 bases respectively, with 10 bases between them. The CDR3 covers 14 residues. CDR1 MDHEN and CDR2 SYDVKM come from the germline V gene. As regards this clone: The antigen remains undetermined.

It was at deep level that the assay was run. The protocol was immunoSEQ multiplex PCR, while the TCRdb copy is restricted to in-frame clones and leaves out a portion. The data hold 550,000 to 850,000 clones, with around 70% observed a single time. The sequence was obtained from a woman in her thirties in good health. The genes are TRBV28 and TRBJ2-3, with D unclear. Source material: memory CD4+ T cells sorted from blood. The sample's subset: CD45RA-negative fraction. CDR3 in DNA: TGTGCCAGCAGTTTGTTCCAGGATACAGATACGCAGTATTTT. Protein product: CASSLFQDTDTQYF.